What follows describes a single T cell receptor beta chain. Germline V CDR1 and CDR2: LGHNA, YSLEER. The CDR3 consists of 15 residues. V lost 1 base, J lost 1 base, and 1 base stayed unmatched. The sample originates from a study of shared clonotypes between healthy human individuals. The method was immunoSEQ multiplex PCR; TCRdb's version includes in-frame clones alone and lacks a portion of them. Found here are some 1 million clones, approximately 76% of them singletons; the top ten hold roughly 1.4%. V is TRBV4-3 and J is TRBJ2-1; the match to TRBD2 covers 7 bases. The source is a man between 18 and 35 years old in good health. Input material: memory CD4+ T cells sorted from blood. Subset described: CD45RA-negative fraction. In DNA, the CDR3 is TGCGCCAGCAGCCAAGGGCGGGAGTCCTACAATGAGCAGTTCTTC. It encodes CASSQGRESYNEQFF.